Below, one T cell receptor beta chain is given with its context. V was trimmed by 3 bases and J by 7 bases, leaving 13 bases between them. The V gene's germline CDR1 is GTSNPN and CDR2 SVGIG (reference sequence). The CDR3 extends over 14 amino acids. How the authors handled the data: By means of reference gene primer amplification, nucleated cell counts were estimated. Assay: immunoSEQ multiplex PCR; the TCRdb copy retains only in-frame clones and omits some. The DNA gave D and trimming, while V, J and clone size come from that table. This table has approximately 49,000 clones, 75% to 85% appearing once. The sample belongs to a study of blood T cell repertoires in COVID-19. Study-wide context: Material from acute and convalescent COVID-19 was sourced from the United States, Italy and Spain. Nucleic acid was either cDNA or gDNA, and it came from T cells, B-cell-depleted T cells, or PBMCs.

The TCR comes from a woman aged 55-69 years with acute or convalescent COVID-19. The J gene is TRBJ1-6, the V gene TRBV30; D perhaps matches TRBD1 (6 bases). Sequencing was carried out using peripheral blood. The CDR3 protein is CAWSPDRVNSPLHF. CDR3 in DNA: TGTGCCTGGAGCCCGGACAGAGTAAATTCACCCCTCCACTTT. The whole variable domain, filled in from reference TRBV30 and TRBJ1-6, reads SQTIHQWPATLVQPVGSPLSLECTVEGTSNPNLYWYRQAAGRGLQLLFYSVGIGQISSEVPQNLSASRPQDRQFILSSKKLLLSDSGFYLCAWSPDRVNSPLHFGNGTRLTVT.